This record covers a single T cell receptor (beta chain). The CDR3 is 15 residues long. CDR1 and CDR2 from the germline V gene are LGHNT and FRNRAP. Trimming cost V 6 bases and J 4 bases, with 18 bases left between them. Profiling relied on immunoSEQ multiplex PCR, and the TCRdb table lists in-frame clones only, not all of them. The top ten hold 0.18% of the sample, which has some 71,000 clones, about 97% seen once. This entry comes from a study of technical replicates of blood from several donors. The genes are TRBV12-5 and TRBJ1-2; D is perhaps TRBD1 (5 bases). Input material: T cells isolated from PBMCs. The clonotype comes from a human donor in good health. As DNA, the CDR3 is TGTGCTAGTGGACCTCCGGCTCAGGGTGGCTATGGCTACACCTTC. As protein: CASGPPAQGGYGYTF.